This T cell receptor beta chain came from a study of regulatory T cells in long-lasting Graves disease. Study results and limitations: With persistent disease, TRBV28, TRBJ1-2 and TRBJ2-5 were the favored segments. TCR diversity was lower in persistent Graves' patients (versus newly diagnosed ones).

Construction of the TCR beta libraries employed iRepertoire HTBI primers in conjunction with Arm-PCR of CDR3 regions. Each CDR3 protein is one row after TCRdb ran MiXCR on the multiplex PCR reads. The table shows about 470,000 distinct CDR3 sequences, with about a fifth occurring only once. CDR1 is LNHNV and CDR2 is YYDKDF in the germline V gene (reference sequence). This CDR3 is built from 13 residues. Trimming took 9 bases from V and 2 from J, leaving 11 bases between them. Time point defined: persistent/refractory GD, antithyroid drugs over 5 years with positive TRAb. PBMC RNA was the source of the TCR library. A remark on this clonotype: Its antigen is unidentified.

This clonotype originated in a female donor with Graves disease. This specimen consisted of peripheral blood mononuclear cells (PBMCs), obtained when the disease was refractory, from a patient treated with antithyroid drugs. The V and J genes are TRBV15 and TRBJ1-3; D gene unclear. CDR3 loop: CATSLSTGNTIYF. For the CDR3, the DNA is TGTGCCACGAGCCTTAGTACTGGAAACACCATATATTTT.